This T cell receptor (beta chain) came from a study of cytomegalovirus exposure and HLA in healthy donors. Use of 60 Vbeta and 13 Jbeta primers characterized the PCR. Clones were sequenced by immunoSEQ multiplex PCR, and TCRdb holds only the in-frame ones, with some missing. The sample records approximately 91,000 clones, about 70% being singletons. Germline V gene data show CDR1 as SGHVS and CDR2 as FQNEAQ. V gave up 1 base and J gave up 2 bases; unmatched junction bases: 21. This CDR3 spans 21 amino acids. The receptor's source is a female donor in good health and CMV-seronegative. The genes are TRBV7-8 and TRBJ2-7; the match to TRBD2 covers 9 bases. Input material: PBMCs. CDR3 nucleotides: TGTGCCAGCAGCTTAGGGACCCACGGGGGAAGTGGGATAGCGGGGGCCTACGAGCAGTACTTC. Its protein product is CASSLGTHGGSGIAGAYEQYF.